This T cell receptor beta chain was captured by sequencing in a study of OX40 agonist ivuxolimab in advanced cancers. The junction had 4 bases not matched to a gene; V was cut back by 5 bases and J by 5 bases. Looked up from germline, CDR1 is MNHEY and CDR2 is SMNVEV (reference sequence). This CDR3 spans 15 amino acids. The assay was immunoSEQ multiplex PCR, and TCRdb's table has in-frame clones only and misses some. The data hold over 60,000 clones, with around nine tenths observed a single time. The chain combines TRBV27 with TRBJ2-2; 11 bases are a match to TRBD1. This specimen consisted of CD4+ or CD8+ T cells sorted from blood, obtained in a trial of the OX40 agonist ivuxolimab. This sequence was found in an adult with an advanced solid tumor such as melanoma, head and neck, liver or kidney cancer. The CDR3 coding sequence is TGTGCCAGCAGTGCCGGGACAGGGGGTACCGGGGAGCTGTTTTTT. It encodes CASSAGTGGTGELFF.